A selection of T cell receptor beta chains follows, all from one sample in a study of blood T cell repertoires in COVID-19. Generated by immunoSEQ multiplex PCR, the TCRdb table keeps only in-frame clones and is missing some. This table holds about 29,000 clones, approximately 88% found once. Sample: peripheral blood. The origin of the receptors is a man aged 80 or over with active COVID-19. Each CDR3 is given with its conserved first and last residue. The D gene is left open where the match is weak. For some rows the clone size is stated as once, few or many, or as a class when expanded; others skip it.

>TRBV6-1|TRBJ1-1|NA|NA
CASSEGRAGGLSAFF
TGTGCCAGCAGTGAAGGACGGGCGGGGGGACTGTCTGCTTTCTTT
>TRBV6-5|TRBJ2-1|NA|NA
CASSYSTEYNEQFF
TGTGCCAGCAGTTACTCGACGGAGTACAATGAGCAGTTCTTC
>TRBV5-1|TRBJ2-5|NA|NA
CASSERETQYF
TGCGCCAGCAGCGAACGGGAGACCCAGTACTTC
>TRBV5-4|TRBJ2-5|NA|TRBD1
CASSQQGAQETQYF
TGTGCCAGCAGCCAACAGGGGGCCCAGGAGACCCAGTACTTC
>TRBV9|TRBJ1-5|NA|TRBD1
CASSVSGTVNQPQHF
TGTGCCAGCAGCGTTAGCGGGACAGTCAATCAGCCCCAGCATTTT
>TRBV7-9|TRBJ2-3|NA|NA
CASSLAAGATDTQYF
TGTGCCAGCAGCTTAGCGGCGGGGGCTACAGATACGCAGTATTTT
>TRBV6-5|TRBJ1-1|NA|NA
CASVRYVPWTEAFF
TGTGCCAGCGTCCGGTATGTCCCGTGGACTGAAGCTTTCTTT
>TRBV5-8|TRBJ1-3|medium-sized|NA
CASSLVRTLSGNTIYF
TGTGCCAGCAGCTTGGTGAGGACACTCTCTGGAAACACCATATATTTT
>TRBV7-9|TRBJ1-4|NA|TRBD1
CASNRGANEKLFF
TGTGCCAGCAACAGGGGAGCTAATGAAAAACTGTTTTTT
>TRBV9|TRBJ2-3|once|TRBD2
CASSVGKPSGGPGPDTQYF
TGTGCCAGCAGCGTAGGAAAGCCTAGCGGGGGCCCCGGCCCAGATACGCAGTATTTT
>TRBV9|TRBJ1-6|NA|TRBD1
CASSATPDRANSPLHF
TGTGCCAGCAGCGCGACGCCAGACAGGGCGAATTCCCCCCTCCACTTT
>TRBV6-1|TRBJ1-6|NA|NA
CASSGHSKQGFFNSPLHF
TGTGCCAGCAGTGGCCACTCGAAGCAGGGATTTTTTAATTCACCCCTCCACTTT
>TRBV6-6|TRBJ1-1|NA|TRBD1
CASSHTGQGNTEAFF
TGTGCCAGCAGCCATACGGGACAGGGAAACACTGAAGCTTTCTTT
>TRBV21-1|TRBJ2-7|NA|NA
CASSKNRSVYEQYF
TGTGCCAGCAGCAAAAACAGGTCGGTGTACGAGCAGTACTTC
>TRBV5-1|TRBJ2-5|NA|NA
CASSLAGQTETQYF
TGCGCCAGCAGCTTGGCCGGACAGACAGAGACCCAGTACTTC
>TRBV7-8|TRBJ1-6|NA|NA
CASSLGRQGVAPLHF
TGTGCCAGCAGCTTGGGTAGGCAGGGTGTAGCACCCCTCCACTTT
>TRBV6-5|TRBJ2-3|NA|NA
CASSYTTSGRRYF
TGTGCCAGCAGTTACACCACTAGTGGGCGTCGGTATTTT
>TRBV20-1|TRBJ1-5|NA|NA
CSASQEIQSPQHF
TGCAGTGCTAGTCAAGAGATTCAATCGCCCCAGCATTTT
>TRBV12-3/TRBV12-4|TRBJ1-1|once|NA
CASSLVLAGEAFF
TGTGCCAGCAGTTTAGTTCTAGCAGGTGAAGCTTTCTTT
>TRBV20-1|TRBJ2-4|NA|NA
CSASTQGTGAKNIQYF
TGCAGTGCTAGTACTCAGGGGACGGGAGCCAAAAACATTCAGTACTTC
>TRBV19|TRBJ1-3|NA|NA
CASSMEGYTIYF
TGTGCCAGTAGTATGGAGGGGTACACCATATATTTT
>TRBV7-9|TRBJ2-5|NA|TRBD2
CASSFGWASGGALETQYF
TGTGCCAGCAGCTTTGGTTGGGCTAGCGGGGGGGCCTTGGAGACCCAGTACTTC
>TRBV7-9|TRBJ1-6|NA|NA
CASSLAGGYNSPLHF
TGTGCCAGCAGCTTAGCGGGGGGCTATAATTCACCCCTCCACTTT
>TRBV2|TRBJ2-7|NA|NA
CASTIGTGGGQYF
TGTGCCAGCACCATAGGGACGGGGGGCGGGCAGTACTTC
>TRBV30|TRBJ2-6|NA|NA
CAWSPGGSGANVLTF
TGTGCCTGGAGCCCCGGTGGCTCTGGGGCCAACGTCCTGACTTTC
>TRBV5-1|TRBJ2-1|few|TRBD2
CASSSGGSSNEQFF
TGCGCCAGCTCTAGCGGGGGGTCGTCCAATGAGCAGTTCTTC
>TRBV6-1|TRBJ2-7|NA|NA
CASSDQGLIGDEQYF
TGTGCCAGCAGTGACCAGGGACTTATTGGGGACGAGCAGTACTTC
>TRBV3-1/TRBV3-2|TRBJ2-5|NA|NA
CASSQGGLSAETQYF
TGTGCCAGCAGCCAAGGAGGTCTGTCTGCAGAGACCCAGTACTTC
>TRBV4-1|TRBJ2-7|NA|TRBD1
CASSQVGRGTGDYEQYF
TGCGCCAGCAGCCAAGTGGGACGTGGGACAGGTGACTACGAGCAGTACTTC
>TRBV7-9|TRBJ2-7|NA|TRBD2
CASSSGLAGAGEQYF
TGTGCCAGCAGCTCGGGACTAGCGGGGGCGGGAGAGCAGTACTTC
>TRBV9|TRBJ2-5|NA|NA
CASTGLQETQYF
TGTGCCAGCACCGGACTCCAAGAGACCCAGTACTTC
>TRBV3-1/TRBV3-2|TRBJ1-1|NA|TRBD1
CASSQGTGGLTEAFF
TGTGCCAGCAGCCAAGGGACAGGGGGACTTACTGAAGCTTTCTTT
>TRBV7-7|TRBJ2-2|NA|NA
CASSPGSAGELFF
TGTGCCAGCAGCCCCGGGTCCGCCGGGGAGCTGTTTTTT
>TRBV19|TRBJ1-3|NA|NA
CASKRKPGFSGNTIYF
TGTGCCAGTAAAAGGAAACCGGGGTTCTCTGGAAACACCATATATTTT
>TRBV27|TRBJ2-2|NA|NA
CASRGAGNTGELFF
TGTGCCAGCCGGGGGGCAGGGAACACCGGGGAGCTGTTTTTT
>TRBV5-1|TRBJ1-2|NA|NA
CASSLPGADNYGYTF
TGCGCCAGCAGCTTGCCTGGGGCAGATAACTATGGCTACACCTTC
>TRBV6-5|TRBJ2-1|NA|TRBD2
CASSYSGSGGYNEQFF
TGTGCCAGCAGTTACAGTGGCAGCGGGGGTTACAATGAGCAGTTCTTC
>TRBV11-2|TRBJ1-6|NA|TRBD1
CASRLHQGDSPLHF
TGTGCCAGCAGGTTACATCAGGGGGACTCACCCCTCCACTTT
>TRBV4-1|TRBJ2-3|NA|TRBD2
CASSLAGSTDTQYF
TGCGCCAGCAGCTTAGCGGGGAGCACAGATACGCAGTATTTT
>TRBV7-8|TRBJ2-7|NA|NA
CASSFGGMSVVHEQYF
TGTGCCAGCAGCTTTGGGGGCATGTCTGTTGTCCACGAGCAGTACTTC
>TRBV6-5|TRBJ1-5|once|NA
CASRGDINQPQHF
TGTGCCAGCAGGGGGGACATCAATCAGCCCCAGCATTTT
>TRBV1|TRBJ2-3|NA|NA
CTSSQDWGSGGILSTDTQYF
TGCACCAGCAGCCAAGACTGGGGAAGCGGGGGGATTTTAAGCACAGATACGCAGTATTTT
>TRBV5-4|TRBJ2-7|NA|TRBD1
CASSQDRGLYEQYF
TGTGCCAGCAGCCAAGACAGGGGGCTCTACGAGCAGTACTTC
>TRBV30|TRBJ1-5|NA|NA
CAWSVGGGQPQHF
TGTGCCTGGAGTGTGGGCGGGGGTCAGCCCCAGCATTTT
>TRBV9|TRBJ1-1|NA|NA
CASSAVNTEAFF
TGTGCCAGCAGCGCCGTGAACACTGAAGCTTTCTTT
>TRBV6-5|TRBJ2-3|NA|TRBD1
CASSMQGAIDTQYF
TGTGCCAGCAGTATGCAGGGGGCTATAGATACGCAGTATTTT
>TRBV5-1|TRBJ2-3|NA|NA
CASSLAVSSTDTQYF
TGCGCCAGCAGCCTCGCGGTCAGTAGCACAGATACGCAGTATTTT
>TRBV7-9|TRBJ1-2|NA|NA
CASLGSNYGYTF
TGTGCCAGCCTGGGCAGCAACTATGGCTACACCTTC
>TRBV7-3|TRBJ2-6|NA|NA
CASSSDSGANVLTF
TGTGCCAGCAGTAGCGACTCTGGGGCCAACGTCCTGACTTTC
>TRBV3-1/TRBV3-2|TRBJ1-2|NA|TRBD1
CASSYTTGGLKGGYTF
TGTGCCAGCAGCTACACTACAGGGGGCCTAAAAGGTGGCTACACCTTC
>TRBV7-8|TRBJ1-5|NA|NA
CASSLIRDQPQHF
TGTGCCAGCAGCTTAATCAGGGATCAGCCCCAGCATTTT
>TRBV6-6|TRBJ2-1|NA|NA
CASNSREGAYNEQFF
TGTGCCAGCAACAGCAGGGAAGGGGCGTACAATGAGCAGTTCTTC
>TRBV7-9|TRBJ2-7|NA|NA
CASSLDGGDEQYF
TGTGCCAGCAGCTTAGATGGCGGGGACGAGCAGTACTTC
>TRBV10-3|TRBJ2-3|NA|TRBD2
CAISDRAGGGTDTQYF
TGTGCCATCAGTGACAGAGCGGGGGGAGGCACAGATACGCAGTATTTT
>TRBV5-1|TRBJ2-1|once|NA
CASSRQGRDNEQFF
TGCGCCAGCAGCCGACAGGGGAGGGACAATGAGCAGTTCTTC
>TRBV29-1|TRBJ1-4|NA|TRBD1
CSVIRGSNEKLFF
TGCAGCGTTATCAGGGGGTCTAATGAAAAACTGTTTTTT
>TRBV5-1|TRBJ2-1|NA|NA
CASSLARDNEQFF
TGCGCCAGCAGCTTGGCCAGGGACAATGAGCAGTTCTTC